This T cell receptor beta chain was sequenced during a study of pediatric ulcerative colitis. Worth noting for this clone: What it recognizes is unknown.

The V segment lost 6 bases and the J segment 4 bases; nucleotides outside the gene matches: 4. In germline, CDR1 is MNHEY, CDR2 SVGAGI. CDR3 length: 15 amino acids. Some clones are missing from TCRdb's copy, which holds only in-frame ones; the method was immunoSEQ multiplex PCR. The table has about 60,000 clones, about 90% seen once. General observations from the study: In rectum, acute severe colitis had expanded clones and less diversity.

The rearrangement uses TRBV6-5 and TRBJ2-1; TRBD2 matches 12 bases. Sequenced: blood. The TCR was taken from a boy younger than 18 who was a control in a study of pediatric ulcerative colitis. The CDR3 nucleotides read TGTGCCAGCAGGAGGACTAGCGGGGTGTACAATGAGCAGTTCTTC. Residues: CASRRTSGVYNEQFF.